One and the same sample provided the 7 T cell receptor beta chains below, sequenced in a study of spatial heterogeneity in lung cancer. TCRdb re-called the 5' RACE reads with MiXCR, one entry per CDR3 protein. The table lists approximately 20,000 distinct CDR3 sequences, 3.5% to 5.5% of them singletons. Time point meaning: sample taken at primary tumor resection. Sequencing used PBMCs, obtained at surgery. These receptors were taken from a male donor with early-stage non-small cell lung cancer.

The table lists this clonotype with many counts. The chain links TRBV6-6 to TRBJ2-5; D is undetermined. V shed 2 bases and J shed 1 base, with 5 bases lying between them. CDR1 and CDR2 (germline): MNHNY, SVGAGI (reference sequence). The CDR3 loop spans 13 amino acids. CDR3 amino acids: CASSYGLQETQYF. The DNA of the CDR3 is TGTGCCAGCAGTTACGGCCTCCAAGAGACCCAGTACTTC.

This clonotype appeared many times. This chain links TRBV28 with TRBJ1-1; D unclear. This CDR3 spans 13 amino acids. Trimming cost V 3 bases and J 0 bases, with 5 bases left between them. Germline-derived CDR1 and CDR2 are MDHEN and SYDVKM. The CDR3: CASSFFMNTEAFF. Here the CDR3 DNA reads TGTGCCAGCAGTTTTTTTATGAACACTGAAGCTTTCTTT.

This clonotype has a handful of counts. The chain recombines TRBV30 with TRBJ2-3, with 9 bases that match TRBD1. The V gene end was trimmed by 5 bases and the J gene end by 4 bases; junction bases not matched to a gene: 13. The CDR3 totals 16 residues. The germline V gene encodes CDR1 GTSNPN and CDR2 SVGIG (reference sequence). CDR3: CAWVPDRGLLSDTQYF. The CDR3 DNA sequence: TGTGCCTGGGTCCCTGACAGGGGGTTATTATCAGATACGCAGTATTTT.

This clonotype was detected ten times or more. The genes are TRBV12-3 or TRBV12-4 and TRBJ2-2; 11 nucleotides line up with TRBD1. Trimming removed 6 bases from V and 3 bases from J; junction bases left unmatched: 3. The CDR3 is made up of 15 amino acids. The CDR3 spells CASRWTGGHTGELFF. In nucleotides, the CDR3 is TGTGCCAGCAGATGGACAGGGGGCCACACCGGGGAGCTGTTTTTT.

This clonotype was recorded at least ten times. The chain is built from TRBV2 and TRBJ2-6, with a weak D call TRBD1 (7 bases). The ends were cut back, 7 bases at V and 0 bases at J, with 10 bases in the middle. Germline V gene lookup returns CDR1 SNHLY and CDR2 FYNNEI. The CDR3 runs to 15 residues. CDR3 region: CASIQGGSGANVLTF. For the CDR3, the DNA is TGTGCCAGCATCCAGGGGGGCTCTGGGGCCAACGTCCTGACTTTC.

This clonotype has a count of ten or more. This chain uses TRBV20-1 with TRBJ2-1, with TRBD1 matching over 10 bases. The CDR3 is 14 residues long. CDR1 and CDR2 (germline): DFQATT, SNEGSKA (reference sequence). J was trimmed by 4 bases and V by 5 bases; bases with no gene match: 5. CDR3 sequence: CSAVRDRGYNEQFF. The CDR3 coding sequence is TGCAGTGCTGTCCGGGACAGGGGATACAATGAGCAGTTCTTC.

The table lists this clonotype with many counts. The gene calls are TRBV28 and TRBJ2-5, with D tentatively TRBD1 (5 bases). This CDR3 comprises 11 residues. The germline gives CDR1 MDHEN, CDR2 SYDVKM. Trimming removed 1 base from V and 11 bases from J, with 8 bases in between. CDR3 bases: TGTGCCAGCAGTTTATTTGGGGCGCAGTACTTC. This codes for CASSLFGAQYF.